The clone carrying this TCR beta chain was counted once. Its target is not known. These data come from a study of cytomegalovirus exposure and HLA in healthy donors. Study outcomes and limitations: The authors enumerated roughly 180 TCR beta chains as linked to cytomegalovirus.

The primer mix had 60 Vbeta and 13 Jbeta primers. Profiling relied on immunoSEQ multiplex PCR, and the TCRdb table lists in-frame clones only, not all of them. The table lists 100,000 to 150,000 clones, approximately 80% of them singletons. The sequenced sample was PBMCs. The TCR originated in a woman in her thirties or forties in good health and CMV-seropositive.

In DNA form, the CDR3 reads TGCAGCGTTGCGCAGGGGGACTACTATGGCTACACCTTC. Translation: CSVAQGDYYGYTF. The chain is built from TRBV29-1 and TRBJ1-2; 7 positions match TRBD1. CDR1 is SQVTM, CDR2 ANQGSEA, per germline. V was pared by 4 bases and J by 3 bases, with 5 bases of the junction left unmatched. CDR3 length: 13 residues.